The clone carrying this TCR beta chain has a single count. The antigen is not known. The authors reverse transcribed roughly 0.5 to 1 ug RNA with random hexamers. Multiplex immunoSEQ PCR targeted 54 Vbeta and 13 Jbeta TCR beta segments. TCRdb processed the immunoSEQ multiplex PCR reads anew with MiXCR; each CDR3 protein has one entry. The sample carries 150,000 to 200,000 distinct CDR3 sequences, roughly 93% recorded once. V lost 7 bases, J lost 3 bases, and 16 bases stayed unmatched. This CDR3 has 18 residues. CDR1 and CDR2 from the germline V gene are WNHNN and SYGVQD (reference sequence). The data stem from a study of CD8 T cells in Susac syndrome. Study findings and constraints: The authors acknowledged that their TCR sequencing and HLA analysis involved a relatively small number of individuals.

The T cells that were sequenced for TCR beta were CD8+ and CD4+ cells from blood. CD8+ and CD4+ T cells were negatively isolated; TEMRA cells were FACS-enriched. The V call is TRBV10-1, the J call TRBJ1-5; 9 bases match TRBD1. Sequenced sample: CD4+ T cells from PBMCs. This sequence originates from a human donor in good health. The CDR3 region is CASTGTGKGPSTNQPQHF. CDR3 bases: TGCGCCAGCACTGGGACAGGGAAGGGTCCTAGCACCAATCAGCCCCAGCATTTT.